These T cell receptor beta chains were read from a single sample in a study of T cells in Graves' hyperthyroidism and ophthalmopathy. TCRdb fed the multiplex PCR reads into MiXCR, producing one record per CDR3 protein. The sample carries 530,000 or so distinct CDR3 sequences, roughly a quarter recorded once. The material sequenced was blood. These receptor sequences come from a woman under 40 with Graves' ophthalmopathy. Both conserved end residues are part of each CDR3.

J gene: TRBJ1-2; V gene: TRBV30; CDR3 protein: CARDSRNYGYTF
J gene: TRBJ1-5; V gene: TRBV19; CDR3 protein: CASSIVRSFSNQPQHF
J gene: TRBJ2-2; V gene: TRBV12-3/TRBV12-4; CDR3 protein: CALQEVLTGELFF
J gene: TRBJ2-2; V gene: TRBV12-3/TRBV12-4; CDR3 protein: CASLEENTGELFF
J gene: TRBJ1-2; V gene: TRBV6-2/TRBV6-3; CDR3 protein: CASSYSMLGNGYTF
J gene: TRBJ1-1; V gene: TRBV25-1; CDR3 protein: CASSEIFRQEPTEAFF
J gene: TRBJ2-5; V gene: TRBV6-5; CDR3 protein: CASSYQSERGSETQYF
J gene: TRBJ2-2; V gene: TRBV6-5; CDR3 protein: CASSYPYTGELFF
J gene: TRBJ2-7; V gene: TRBV4-1; CDR3 protein: CASSHLPGQGLNEQYF
J gene: TRBJ1-2; V gene: TRBV5-1; CDR3 protein: CASSPLMSYGYTF
J gene: TRBJ2-7; V gene: TRBV10-1; CDR3 protein: CASSESGGLGYEQYF
J gene: TRBJ2-2; V gene: TRBV20-1; CDR3 protein: CSATGMDTANTGELFF
J gene: TRBJ2-7; V gene: TRBV20-1; CDR3 protein: CSAGDFVQTRPYEQYF
J gene: TRBJ1-5; V gene: TRBV20-1; CDR3 protein: CSASTVEDRVSNQPQHF
J gene: TRBJ1-1; V gene: TRBV18; CDR3 protein: CASSPWRKGTEAFF
J gene: TRBJ2-2; V gene: TRBV20-1; CDR3 protein: CSARNRGNTGELFF
J gene: TRBJ2-7; V gene: TRBV6-4; CDR3 protein: CASSERGDPSYEQYF
J gene: TRBJ2-7; V gene: TRBV6-1; CDR3 protein: CASSFLAGASYEQYF
J gene: TRBJ1-1; V gene: TRBV25-1; CDR3 protein: CASSSNGRGALNTEAFF
J gene: TRBJ2-7; V gene: TRBV6-1; CDR3 protein: CASTSSGAREQYF
J gene: TRBJ2-5; V gene: TRBV20-1; CDR3 protein: CSCEGGKETQYF
J gene: TRBJ2-5; V gene: TRBV20-1; CDR3 protein: CSARSGGAETQYF
J gene: TRBJ2-7; V gene: TRBV5-1; CDR3 protein: CASSSRTGATEQYF
J gene: TRBJ1-2; V gene: TRBV14; CDR3 protein: CASSPSHPSNYGYTF
J gene: TRBJ2-2; V gene: TRBV6-5; CDR3 protein: CASSYSSGTNTGELFF
J gene: TRBJ2-7; V gene: TRBV13; CDR3 protein: CASSLQDRFSEQYF
J gene: TRBJ1-5; V gene: TRBV6-1; CDR3 protein: CASRVDRDNQPQHF
J gene: TRBJ2-5; V gene: TRBV4-3; CDR3 protein: CASSQVGGNGETQYF
J gene: TRBJ1-1; V gene: TRBV6-1; CDR3 protein: CASSAGSSNTEAFF
J gene: TRBJ1-2; V gene: TRBV20-1; CDR3 protein: CSAREGREILGYTF
J gene: TRBJ2-5; V gene: TRBV14; CDR3 protein: CASSQYPRTQETQYF
J gene: TRBJ2-4; V gene: TRBV20-1; CDR3 protein: CSALELAVTKNIQYF
J gene: TRBJ1-2; V gene: TRBV10-3; CDR3 protein: CAISAGTGDHGYTF
J gene: TRBJ2-7; V gene: TRBV10-3; CDR3 protein: CAISEDPTGEDEQYF
J gene: TRBJ1-2; V gene: TRBV10-3; CDR3 protein: CAISDPPESYTF
J gene: TRBJ2-5; V gene: TRBV7-2; CDR3 protein: CASSLGPSQETQYF
J gene: TRBJ2-7; V gene: TRBV3-1; CDR3 protein: CASSQGQVASYEQYF
J gene: TRBJ1-1; V gene: TRBV5-1; CDR3 protein: CASSTTTNTEAFF
J gene: TRBJ1-2; V gene: TRBV20-1; CDR3 protein: CSARPTGLTYGYTF
J gene: TRBJ2-7; V gene: TRBV5-1; CDR3 protein: CASSFGLKLYEQYF
J gene: TRBJ2-7; V gene: TRBV6-1; CDR3 protein: CASSDWQKDEQYF
J gene: TRBJ1-1; V gene: TRBV6-1; CDR3 protein: CASSESGWGMNTEAFF
J gene: TRBJ2-4; V gene: TRBV11-1; CDR3 protein: CASSTSEIAKNIQYF
J gene: TRBJ1-1; V gene: TRBV24-1; CDR3 protein: CATSDSTGAGTEAFF
J gene: TRBJ1-5; V gene: TRBV19; CDR3 protein: CASSGTANQSQHF
J gene: TRBJ2-7; V gene: TRBV6-5; CDR3 protein: CASSYGHEQYF
J gene: TRBJ1-2; V gene: TRBV30; CDR3 protein: CAWEAFYGYTF
J gene: TRBJ1-4; V gene: TRBV4-1; CDR3 protein: CASCTPGQGDEKLFF
J gene: TRBJ1-5; V gene: TRBV12-5; CDR3 protein: CASGPPSAGTVQPQHF
J gene: TRBJ2-7; V gene: TRBV20-1; CDR3 protein: CSAVSSGDLEYEQYF
J gene: TRBJ1-3; V gene: TRBV6-2/TRBV6-3; CDR3 protein: CASSEDKSSGNTIYF
J gene: TRBJ1-1; V gene: TRBV4-1; CDR3 protein: CASSSPLQRATEAFF
J gene: TRBJ2-5; V gene: TRBV5-1; CDR3 protein: CASSLATGGGETQYF